This TCR beta chain was recorded in a study of technical replicates of blood from several donors. Germline V lookup: CDR1 MGHRA, CDR2 YSYEKL. V was pared by 2 bases and J by 4 bases, with 11 bases between. This CDR3 contains 14 residues. Some clones are missing from TCRdb's copy, which holds only in-frame ones; the method was immunoSEQ multiplex PCR. The table lists more than 55,000 clones, around nine tenths of them singletons. This chain joins TRBV4-1 and TRBJ2-5; weak D call: TRBD1 (5 bases). The sequencing input was T cells isolated from PBMCs. The receptor comes from a human donor in good health. CDR3 DNA sequence: TGCGCCAGCAGCCAACTCTCAGGGTCAGAGACCCAGTACTTC. This codes for CASSQLSGSETQYF.